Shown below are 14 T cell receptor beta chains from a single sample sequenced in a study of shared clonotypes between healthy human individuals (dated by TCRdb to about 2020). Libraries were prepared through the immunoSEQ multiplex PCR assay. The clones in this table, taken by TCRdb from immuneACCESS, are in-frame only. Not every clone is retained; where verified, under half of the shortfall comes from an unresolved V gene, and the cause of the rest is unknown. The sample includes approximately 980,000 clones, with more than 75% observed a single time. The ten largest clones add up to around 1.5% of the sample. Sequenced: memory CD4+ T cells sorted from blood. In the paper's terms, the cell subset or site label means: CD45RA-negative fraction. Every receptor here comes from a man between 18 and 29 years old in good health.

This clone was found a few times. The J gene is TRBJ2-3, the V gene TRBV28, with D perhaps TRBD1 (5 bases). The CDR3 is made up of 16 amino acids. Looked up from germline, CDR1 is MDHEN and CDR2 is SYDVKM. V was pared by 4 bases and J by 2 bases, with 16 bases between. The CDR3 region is CASSSTGRRSTDTQYF. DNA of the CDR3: TGTGCCAGCAGTTCTACAGGACGCAGGTCCACAGATACGCAGTATTTT.

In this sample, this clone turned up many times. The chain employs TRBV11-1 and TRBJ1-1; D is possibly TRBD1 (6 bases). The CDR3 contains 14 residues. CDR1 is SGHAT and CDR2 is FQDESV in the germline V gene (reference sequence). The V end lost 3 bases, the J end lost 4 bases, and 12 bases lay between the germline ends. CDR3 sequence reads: CASSFRQDGTEAFF. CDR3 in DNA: TGTGCCAGCAGCTTCCGACAGGACGGCACTGAAGCTTTCTTT.

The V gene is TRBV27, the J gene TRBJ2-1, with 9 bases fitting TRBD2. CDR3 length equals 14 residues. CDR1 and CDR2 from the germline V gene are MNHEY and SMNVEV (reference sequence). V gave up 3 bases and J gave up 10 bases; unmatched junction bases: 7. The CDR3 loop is CASSLAGGLREQFF. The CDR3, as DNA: TGTGCCAGCAGTTTGGCGGGAGGGCTGAGAGAGCAGTTCTTC.

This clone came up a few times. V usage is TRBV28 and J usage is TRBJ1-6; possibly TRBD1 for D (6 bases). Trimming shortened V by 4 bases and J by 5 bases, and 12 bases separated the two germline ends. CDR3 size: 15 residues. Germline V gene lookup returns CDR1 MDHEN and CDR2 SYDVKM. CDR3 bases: TGTGCCAGCAGTTCGCACTCAGGGGATAATTCACCCCTCCACTTT. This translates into CASSSHSGDNSPLHF. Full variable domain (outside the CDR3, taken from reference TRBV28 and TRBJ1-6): DVKVTQSSRYLVKRTGEKVFLECVQDMDHENMFWYRQDPGLGLRLIYFSYDVKMKEKGDIPEGYSVSREKKERFSLILESASTNQTSMYLCASSSHSGDNSPLHFGNGTRLTVT.

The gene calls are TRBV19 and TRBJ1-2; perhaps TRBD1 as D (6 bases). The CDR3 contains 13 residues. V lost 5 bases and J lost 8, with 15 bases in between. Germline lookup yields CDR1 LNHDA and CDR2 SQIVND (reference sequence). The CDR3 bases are TGTGCCAGTAGTCCCCAGGGGACGGGGGGCTACACCTTC. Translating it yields CASSPQGTGGYTF.

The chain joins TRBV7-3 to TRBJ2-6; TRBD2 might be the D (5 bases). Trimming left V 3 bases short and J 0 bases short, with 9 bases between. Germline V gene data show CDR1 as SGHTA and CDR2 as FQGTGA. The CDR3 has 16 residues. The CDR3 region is CASSLTTFSGANVLTF. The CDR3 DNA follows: TGTGCCAGCAGCTTGACTACCTTCTCTGGGGCCAACGTCCTGACTTTC.

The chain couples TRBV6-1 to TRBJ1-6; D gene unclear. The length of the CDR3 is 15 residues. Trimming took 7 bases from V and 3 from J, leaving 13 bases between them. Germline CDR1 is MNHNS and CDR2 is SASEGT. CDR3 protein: CASISDDSYNSPLHF. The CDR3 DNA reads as TGTGCCAGCATTTCGGACGATAGCTATAATTCACCCCTCCACTTT.

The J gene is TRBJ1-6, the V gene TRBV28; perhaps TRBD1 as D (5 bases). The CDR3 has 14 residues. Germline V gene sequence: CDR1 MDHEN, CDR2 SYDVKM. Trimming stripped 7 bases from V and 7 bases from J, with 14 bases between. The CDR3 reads CASKAGQSNSPLHF. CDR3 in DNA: TGTGCCAGCAAAGCCGGACAATCAAATTCACCCCTCCACTTT.

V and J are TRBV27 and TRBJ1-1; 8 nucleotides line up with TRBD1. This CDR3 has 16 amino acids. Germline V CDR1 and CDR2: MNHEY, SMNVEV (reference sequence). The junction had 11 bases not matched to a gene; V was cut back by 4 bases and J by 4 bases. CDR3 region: CASSSETQGARTEAFF. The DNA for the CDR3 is TGTGCCAGCAGTTCGGAGACTCAGGGGGCCCGCACTGAAGCTTTCTTT.

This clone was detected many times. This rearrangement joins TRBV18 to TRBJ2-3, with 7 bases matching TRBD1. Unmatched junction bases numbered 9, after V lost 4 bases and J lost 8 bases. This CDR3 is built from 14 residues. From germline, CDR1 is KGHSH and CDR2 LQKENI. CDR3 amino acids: CASSRDSPGGTQYF. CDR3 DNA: TGTGCCAGCTCACGGGACAGCCCAGGGGGTACGCAGTATTTT. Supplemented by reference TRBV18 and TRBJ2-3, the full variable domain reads NAGVMQNPRHLVRRRGQEARLRCSPMKGHSHVYWYRQLPEEGLKFMVYLQKENIIDESGMPKERFSAEFPKEGPSILRIQQVVRGDSAAYFCASSRDSPGGTQYFGPGTRLTVL.

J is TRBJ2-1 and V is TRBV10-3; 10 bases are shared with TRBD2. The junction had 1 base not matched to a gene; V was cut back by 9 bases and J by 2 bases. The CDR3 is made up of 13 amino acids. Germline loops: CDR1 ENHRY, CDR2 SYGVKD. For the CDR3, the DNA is TGTGCCATTGGGACTAGCGCCTACAATGAGCAGTTCTTC. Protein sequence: CAIGTSAYNEQFF.

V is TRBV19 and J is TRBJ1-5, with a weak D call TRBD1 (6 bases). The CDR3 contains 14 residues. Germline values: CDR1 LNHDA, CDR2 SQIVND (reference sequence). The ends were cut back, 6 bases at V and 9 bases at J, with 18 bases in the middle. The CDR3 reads CASSLTGNLGPQHF. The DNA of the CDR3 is TGTGCCAGTAGCCTGACAGGCAATCTGGGGCCCCAGCATTTT.

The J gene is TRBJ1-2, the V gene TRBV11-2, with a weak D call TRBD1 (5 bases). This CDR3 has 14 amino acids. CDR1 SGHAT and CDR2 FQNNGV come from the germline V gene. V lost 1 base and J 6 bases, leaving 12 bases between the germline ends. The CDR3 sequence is CASSLGQRVDGYTF. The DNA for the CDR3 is TGTGCCAGCAGCTTAGGACAGAGGGTAGATGGCTACACCTTC. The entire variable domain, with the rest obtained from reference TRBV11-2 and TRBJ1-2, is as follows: EAGVAQSPRYKIIEKRQSVAFWCNPISGHATLYWYQQILGQGPKLLIQFQNNGVVDDSQLPKDRFSAERLKGVDSTLKIQPAKLEDSAVYLCASSLGQRVDGYTFGSGTRLTVV.

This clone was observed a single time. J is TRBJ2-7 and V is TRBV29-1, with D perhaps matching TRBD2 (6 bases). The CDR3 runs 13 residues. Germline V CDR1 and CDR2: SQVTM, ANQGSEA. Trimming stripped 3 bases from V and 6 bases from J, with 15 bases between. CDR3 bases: TGCAGCGTTGAGGGAGGAGATAGGCTCGAGCAGTACTTC. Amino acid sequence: CSVEGGDRLEQYF.